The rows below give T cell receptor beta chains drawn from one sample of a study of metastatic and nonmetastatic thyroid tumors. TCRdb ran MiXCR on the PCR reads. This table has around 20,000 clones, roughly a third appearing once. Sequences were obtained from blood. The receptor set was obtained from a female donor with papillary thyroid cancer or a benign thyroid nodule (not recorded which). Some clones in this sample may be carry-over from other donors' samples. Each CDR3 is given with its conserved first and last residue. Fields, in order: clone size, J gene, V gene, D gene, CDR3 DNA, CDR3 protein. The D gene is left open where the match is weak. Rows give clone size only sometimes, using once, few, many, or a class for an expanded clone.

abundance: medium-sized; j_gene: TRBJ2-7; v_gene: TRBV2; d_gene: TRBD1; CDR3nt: TGTGCCAGCAGTGAAGCGAGGGACAGGGGCGACGAGCAGTACTTC; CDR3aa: CASSEARDRGDEQYF
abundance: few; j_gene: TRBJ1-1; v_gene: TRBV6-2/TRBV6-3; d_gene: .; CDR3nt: TGTGCCAGCACCTCCCTTAGGGGGAACACTGAAGCTTTCTTT; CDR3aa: CASTSLRGNTEAFF
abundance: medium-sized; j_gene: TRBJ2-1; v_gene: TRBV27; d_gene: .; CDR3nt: TGTGCCAGCATTGATTCCCTGGTGGGGGAGCAGTTCTTC; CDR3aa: CASIDSLVGEQFF
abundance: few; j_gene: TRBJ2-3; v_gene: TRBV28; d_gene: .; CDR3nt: TGTGCCAGCAGTTTTGGCGACACAGATACGCAGTATTTT; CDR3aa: CASSFGDTDTQYF
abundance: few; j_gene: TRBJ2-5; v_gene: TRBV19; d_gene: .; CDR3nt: TGTGCCAGTAAAGGCGACGAGACCCAGTACTTC; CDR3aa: CASKGDETQYF
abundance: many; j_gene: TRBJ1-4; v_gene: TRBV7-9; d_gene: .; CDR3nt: TGTGCCAGCAGCCAGGGGACCACTAATGAAAAACTGTTTTTT; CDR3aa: CASSQGTTNEKLFF
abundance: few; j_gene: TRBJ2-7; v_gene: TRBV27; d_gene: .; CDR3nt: TGTGCCAGCAGTCGGACGGAGAGCCCCTACGAGCAGTACTTC; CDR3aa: CASSRTESPYEQYF
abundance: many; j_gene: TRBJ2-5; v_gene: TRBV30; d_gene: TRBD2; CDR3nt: TGTGCCTGGAGTAGGGCTAGCGGGAGCCTCCAAGAGACCCAGTACTTC; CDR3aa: CAWSRASGSLQETQYF
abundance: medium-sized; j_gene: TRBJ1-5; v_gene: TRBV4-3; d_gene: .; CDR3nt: TGCGCCAGCAGCCAAGATTGGGATTGGGGAGGCAATCAGCCCCAGCATTTT; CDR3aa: CASSQDWDWGGNQPQHF
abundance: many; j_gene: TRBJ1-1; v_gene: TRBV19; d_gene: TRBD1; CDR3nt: TGTGCCAGTAGTATGGGGGCTCGGGACAGTGAAGCTTTCTTT; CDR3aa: CASSMGARDSEAFF
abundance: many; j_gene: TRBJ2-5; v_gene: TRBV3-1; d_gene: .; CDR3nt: TGTGCCAGCAGCCAAGGGACCACCAAAGTGGCCCAGTACTTC; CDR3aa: CASSQGTTKVAQYF
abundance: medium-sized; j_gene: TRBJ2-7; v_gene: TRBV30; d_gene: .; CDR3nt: TGTGCCTGGAGTGGGGCTCTGGGGACGAAGGGGCAGCAGTACTTC; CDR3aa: CAWSGALGTKGQQYF
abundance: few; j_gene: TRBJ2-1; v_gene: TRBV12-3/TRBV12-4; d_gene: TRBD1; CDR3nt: TGTGCCACCACTGGACAGGTGGAATATAATGAGCAGTTCTTC; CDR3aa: CATTGQVEYNEQFF
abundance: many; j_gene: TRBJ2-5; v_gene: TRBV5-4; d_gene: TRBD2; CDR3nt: TGTGCCAGCAGCTTGGATCCAGCGGGGTTATTCGAGACCCAGTACTTC; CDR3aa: CASSLDPAGLFETQYF
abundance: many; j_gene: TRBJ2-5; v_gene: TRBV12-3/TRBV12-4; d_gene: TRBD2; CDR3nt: TGTGCCAGCAGTTTATTAGCGGGGGGGCCGGAGACCCAGTACTTC; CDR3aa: CASSLLAGGPETQYF
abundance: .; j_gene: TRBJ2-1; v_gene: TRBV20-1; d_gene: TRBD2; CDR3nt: TGCAGTGCTAGAGGAGGACTAGCGGCCTACAATGAGCAGTTCTTC; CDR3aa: CSARGGLAAYNEQFF
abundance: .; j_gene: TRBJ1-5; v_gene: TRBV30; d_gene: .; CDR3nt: TGTGCCTGGGGAGTGGGCAATCAGCCCCAGCATTTT; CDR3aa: CAWGVGNQPQHF
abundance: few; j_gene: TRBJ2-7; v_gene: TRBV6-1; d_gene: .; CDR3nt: TGTGCCAGCAAGGCAGTGTCCTCCTACGAGCAGTACTTC; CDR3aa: CASKAVSSYEQYF
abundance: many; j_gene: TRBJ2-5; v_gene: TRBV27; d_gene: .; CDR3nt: TGTGCCAGCAGTTTAGTAGGGGCTAATTTTGAGACCCAGTACTTC; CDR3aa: CASSLVGANFETQYF
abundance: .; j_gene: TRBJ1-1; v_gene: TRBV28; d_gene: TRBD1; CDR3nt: TGTGCCAGCAGTTTGGAACAGGGGGTAGCTTTCTTT; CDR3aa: CASSLEQGVAFF